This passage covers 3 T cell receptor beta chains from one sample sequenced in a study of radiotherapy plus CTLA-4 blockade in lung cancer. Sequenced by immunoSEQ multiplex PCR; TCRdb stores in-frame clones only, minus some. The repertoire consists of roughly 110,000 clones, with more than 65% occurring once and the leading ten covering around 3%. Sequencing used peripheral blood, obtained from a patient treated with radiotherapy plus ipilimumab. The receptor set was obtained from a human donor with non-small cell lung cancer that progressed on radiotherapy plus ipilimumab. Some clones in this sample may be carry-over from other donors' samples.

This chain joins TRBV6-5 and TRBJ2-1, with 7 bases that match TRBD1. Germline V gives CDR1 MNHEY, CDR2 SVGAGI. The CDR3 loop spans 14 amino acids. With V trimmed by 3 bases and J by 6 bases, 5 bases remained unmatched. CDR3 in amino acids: CASSYPHRGNEQFF. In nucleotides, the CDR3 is TGTGCCAGCAGTTATCCTCACAGGGGCAATGAGCAGTTCTTC.

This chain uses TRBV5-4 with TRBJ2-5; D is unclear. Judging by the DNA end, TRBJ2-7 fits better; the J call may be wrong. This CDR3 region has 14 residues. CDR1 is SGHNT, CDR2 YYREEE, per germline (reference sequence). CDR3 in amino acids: CASSLVPVTYEQYF. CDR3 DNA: TGTGCCAGCAGCTTGGTTCCTGTGACCTACGAGCAGTACTTC.

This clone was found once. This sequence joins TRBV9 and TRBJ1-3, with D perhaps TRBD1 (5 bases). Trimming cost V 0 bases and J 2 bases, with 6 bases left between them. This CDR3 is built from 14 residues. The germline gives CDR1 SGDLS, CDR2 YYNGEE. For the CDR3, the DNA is TGTGCCAGCAGCGTAGAAGGGGCTGGAAACACCATATATTTT. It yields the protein CASSVEGAGNTIYF.